The 30 T cell receptor beta chains below all came from one sample that was sequenced in a study of T cells in Graves' hyperthyroidism and ophthalmopathy. Using RNA transcripts as the source, TCR beta CDR3 regions were amplified. The TCR CDR3 was amplified in a first-round RT-PCR using the HTBI primer set. Each CDR3 protein is one row after TCRdb ran MiXCR on the multiplex PCR reads. Here the sample spans about 720,000 distinct CDR3 sequences, 15% to 20% being singletons. Source material: blood. These receptors all come from a man aged 18 to 29 with Graves' hyperthyroidism.

This clonotype has a count of ten or more. The chain carries TRBV6-1 and TRBJ1-1; no clear D. The CDR3 is 13 amino acids. The germline CDR1 and CDR2 sequences are MNHNS and SASEGT. The V end was cut by 1 base, the J end by 4 bases, with 7 bases between. As DNA, the CDR3 is TGTGCCAGCAGTGAAGGGAGTTCCACTGAAGCTTTCTTT. Amino acids: CASSEGSSTEAFF.

This chain connects TRBV19 to TRBJ2-7, with D tentatively TRBD2 (5 bases). Germline loops: CDR1 LNHDA, CDR2 SQIVND (reference sequence). CDR3 length: 14 amino acids. V was shortened by 7 bases and J by 4 bases, with 17 bases between the two germline ends. DNA for the CDR3: TGTGCCAGTACCGCCGGAGGTCGGGCTTACGAGCAGTACTTC. It encodes CASTAGGRAYEQYF.

The chain recombines TRBV4-1 with TRBJ1-1, with 7 bases fitting TRBD1. Looked up from germline, CDR1 is MGHRA and CDR2 is YSYEKL. Germline trimming cut 4 bases from V and 4 bases from J; bases unmatched to any gene: 6. This CDR3 comprises 14 residues. This CDR3 reads CASSPPTGRTEAFF. The CDR3, as DNA: TGCGCCAGCAGCCCCCCGACAGGGCGCACTGAAGCTTTCTTT.

This clonotype was recorded many times. The genes are TRBV5-1 and TRBJ2-3; D unresolved. Trimming shortened V by 4 bases and J by 1 base, and 13 bases separated the two germline ends. The CDR3 totals 15 residues. Germline V gene sequence: CDR1 SGHRS, CDR2 YFSETQ. The CDR3 is CASSLLSQGTDTQYF. CDR3 DNA: TGCGCCAGCAGCCTTCTCTCGCAGGGCACAGATACGCAGTATTTT.

The genes are TRBV4-2 and TRBJ1-1; 7 nucleotides agree with TRBD1. V gave up 0 bases and J gave up 0 bases; unmatched junction bases: 4. The CDR3 runs to 16 residues. Germline lookup yields CDR1 LGHNA and CDR2 YNFKEQ. As DNA, the CDR3 is TGTGCCAGCAGCCAAGATAGGGGACAGCTGAACACTGAAGCTTTCTTT. Residues: CASSQDRGQLNTEAFF.

The chain combines TRBV15 with TRBJ2-7; 11 nucleotides agree with TRBD2. The V gene's germline CDR1 is LNHNV and CDR2 YYDKDF (reference sequence). This CDR3 is 15 amino acids long. The V segment lost 1 base and the J segment 6 bases; nucleotides outside the gene matches: 5. The CDR3 DNA reads as TGTGCCACCAGCAGAGCCCTAGCGGGAGGTGCCGAGCAGTACTTC. It is translated as CATSRALAGGAEQYF.

In this sample, this clonotype turned up many times. This sequence joins TRBV3-1 and TRBJ2-5; D not certain. CDR1 LGHDT and CDR2 YNNKEL come from the germline V gene (reference sequence). V gave up 0 bases and J gave up 5 bases, with 4 bases separating them. The CDR3 has 12 amino acids. CDR3 loop: CASSQDSETQYF. For the CDR3, the DNA is TGTGCCAGCAGCCAAGATAGTGAGACCCAGTACTTC.

The table lists this clonotype with many counts. The rearrangement links TRBV28 to TRBJ2-3, with D possibly being TRBD1 or TRBD2 (6 bases each). V lost 8 bases, J lost 3 bases, and 15 bases lay in between. The CDR3 is 14 amino acids. Germline V gene sequence: CDR1 MDHEN, CDR2 SYDVKM. For the CDR3, the DNA is TGTGCCAGCCAGAAGGGGGGTTCGACAGATACGCAGTATTTT. Its protein product is CASQKGGSTDTQYF.

The V call is TRBV19, the J call TRBJ2-3; the D is unclear. The CDR3 length is 15 residues. The ends were cut back, 5 bases at V and 1 base at J, with 13 bases in the middle. Germline values: CDR1 LNHDA, CDR2 SQIVND (reference sequence). This chain's CDR3 is CASSPWVIGTDTQYF. In DNA, the CDR3 is TGTGCCAGTAGTCCTTGGGTTATAGGCACAGATACGCAGTATTTT.

At least ten counts were recorded for this clonotype. The rearrangement joins TRBV9 to TRBJ2-1; maybe TRBD1 (5 bases). Trimming removed 0 bases from V and 7 bases from J, with 8 bases in between. The CDR3 is 13 amino acids. CDR1 is SGDLS, CDR2 YYNGEE, per germline. The CDR3 coding sequence is TGTGCCAGCAGCGTAGCCCGACAGAATGAGCAGTTCTTC. Residues: CASSVARQNEQFF.

J is TRBJ1-5 and V is TRBV28; a weak D match, TRBD1 (6 bases). The ends were cut back, 5 bases at V and 10 bases at J, with 18 bases in the middle. The CDR3 extends over 14 amino acids. The germline CDR1 and CDR2 sequences are MDHEN and SYDVKM. CDR3 bases: TGTGCCAGCAGTGAATACAACAGGGCCTCTCCCCAGCATTTT. This codes for CASSEYNRASPQHF.

A few counts support this clonotype. This chain connects TRBV7-9 to TRBJ2-3, with 12 bases matching TRBD2. The CDR3 has 18 residues. The V gene end was trimmed by 5 bases and the J gene end by 0 bases; junction bases not matched to a gene: 9. Germline values: CDR1 SEHNR, CDR2 FQNEAQ (reference sequence). Here the CDR3 reads CASSPRRTSGDSTDTQYF. The CDR3 nucleotides read TGTGCCAGCAGCCCAAGACGGACTAGCGGGGATAGCACAGATACGCAGTATTTT.

This clonotype was observed at least ten times. The chain is built from TRBV2 and TRBJ2-1; 7 bases agree with TRBD1. Losses at the gene ends were 3 bases for V and 7 bases for J; bases not matched to a gene: 9. There are 15 residues in the CDR3. Germline CDR1 SNHLY, CDR2 FYNNEI. CDR3 protein: CASSEFGTEMNEQFF. In DNA form, the CDR3 reads TGTGCCAGCAGTGAGTTCGGGACAGAGATGAATGAGCAGTTCTTC.

The chain links TRBV12-3 or TRBV12-4 to TRBJ2-5; the match to TRBD2 covers 7 bases. CDR3 size: 16 residues. J was trimmed by 5 bases and V by 4 bases; bases with no gene match: 13. The CDR3 loop is CASSSSRDSGGETQYF. CDR3 DNA: TGTGCCAGCAGTTCCTCTCGGGACTCCGGGGGGGAGACCCAGTACTTC.

The V call is TRBV18, the J call TRBJ2-7; 12 bases align to TRBD2. Germline CDR1 reads KGHSH; CDR2 reads LQKENI. The CDR3 is 15 residues long. Trimming at V came to 3 bases and at J to 7 bases, leaving 7 bases not matched to a gene. The CDR3 nucleotides are TGTGCCAGCTCACCCTCGACTAGCGGGAGTCGGGAGCAGTACTTC. Translated, it gives CASSPSTSGSREQYF.

This clonotype was observed many times. V gene TRBV7-2 combines with J gene TRBJ1-1; D possibly corresponds to TRBD1 (6 bases). Trimming removed 5 bases from V and 3 bases from J, with 10 bases in between. The CDR3 has 13 amino acids. From germline, CDR1 is SGHTA and CDR2 FQGNSA. As DNA, the CDR3 is TGTGCCAGCAGCATACAGGGTCACACTGAAGCTTTCTTT. This gives the protein CASSIQGHTEAFF.

This clonotype was counted at least ten times. This sequence joins TRBV20-1 and TRBJ2-3, with 10 positions matching TRBD2. Germline assignment: CDR1 DFQATT and CDR2 SNEGSKA (reference sequence). The V gene end was trimmed by 5 bases and the J gene end by 1 base; junction bases not matched to a gene: 12. The CDR3 is made up of 17 amino acids. The CDR3 DNA reads as TGCAGTGCTGTTTCCCCGCCTGGACTAGCGGGCACAGATACGCAGTATTTT. Protein sequence: CSAVSPPGLAGTDTQYF.

This clonotype showed up many times. The CDR3 region has the DNA TGTGCCAGCAGTTTCCTTTTGGGACAGCCTAAAGCAACTAATGAAAAACTGTTTTTT. Amino acids: CASSFLLGQPKATNEKLFF. The gene calls are TRBV28 and TRBJ1-4, with 7 bases lining up with TRBD1. The V gene end was trimmed by 3 bases and the J gene end by 0 bases; junction bases not matched to a gene: 13. In germline, CDR1 is MDHEN, CDR2 SYDVKM. The CDR3 has 19 amino acids.

The V and J genes are TRBV5-1 and TRBJ2-7, with 7 positions matching TRBD1. The germline V gene encodes CDR1 SGHRS and CDR2 YFSETQ. The CDR3 covers 15 residues. V was pared by 0 bases and J by 2 bases, with 5 bases of the junction left unmatched. CDR3 in amino acids: CASSLVGQDTYEQYF. The DNA of the CDR3 is TGCGCCAGCAGCTTGGTAGGACAGGACACCTACGAGCAGTACTTC.

This clonotype has a single count. The chain couples TRBV5-1 to TRBJ2-5; 8 bases agree with TRBD2. V shed 3 bases and J 2 bases; nucleotides not matched to a gene: 12. Germline V gene data show CDR1 as SGHRS and CDR2 as YFSETQ. The CDR3 has 17 residues. The CDR3 DNA reads TGCGCCAGCAGCTCTGGCGCGGGAGGACCCGCACAAGAGACCCAGTACTTC. It specifies CASSSGAGGPAQETQYF.

Many counts were recorded for this clonotype. The rearrangement joins TRBV7-9 to TRBJ2-1; 8 bases are a match to TRBD1. Germline-derived CDR1 and CDR2 are SEHNR and FQNEAQ (reference sequence). V lost 2 bases and J lost 0; bases outside the gene matches: 6. This CDR3 region has 17 residues. The CDR3 here is CASSLPWTGSSYNEQFF. The CDR3 nucleotides read TGTGCCAGCAGCTTACCGTGGACAGGGAGCTCCTACAATGAGCAGTTCTTC.

V usage is TRBV14 and J usage is TRBJ2-1; 7 bases align to TRBD1. Germline CDR1 and CDR2: SGHDN and FVKESK. Trimming at V came to 3 bases and at J to 7 bases, leaving 3 bases not matched to a gene. This CDR3 is built from 13 residues. This chain's CDR3 is CASSQKQGNEQFF. CDR3 nucleotides: TGTGCCAGCAGCCAGAAACAGGGGAATGAGCAGTTCTTC.

Ten or more counts support this clonotype. This rearrangement joins TRBV7-2 to TRBJ2-7, with 14 bases that match TRBD2. The CDR3 length is 14 residues. Germline CDR1 reads SGHTA; CDR2 reads FQGNSA. V trimming: 8 bases; J trimming: 4 bases; junction bases outside the gene matches: 4. The CDR3 coding sequence is TGTGCCAGCCAAAGGACTAGCGGGAGGTACGAGCAGTACTTC. It codes for CASQRTSGRYEQYF.

This clonotype was found a few times. The V gene is TRBV20-1, the J gene TRBJ2-1; D uncertain. The CDR3 spans 11 residues. V was pared by 5 bases and J by 13 bases, with 15 bases between. CDR1 DFQATT and CDR2 SNEGSKA come from the germline V gene (reference sequence). This CDR3 is CSAGDRVDQFF. The DNA for the CDR3 is TGCAGTGCTGGGGATAGAGTGGACCAGTTCTTC.

This clonotype has a count of ten or more. The V and J genes are TRBV7-9 and TRBJ2-1; 12 nucleotides align to TRBD2. The CDR3 sequence is 16 residues long. J gave up 5 bases and V 6 bases, and 8 bases lay outside the gene matches. Germline CDR1 and CDR2: SEHNR and FQNEAQ (reference sequence). The CDR3 here is CASSLAGGPVDNEQFF. The CDR3 DNA sequence: TGTGCCAGCAGTCTAGCGGGAGGGCCTGTCGACAATGAGCAGTTCTTC. Drawing the rest from reference TRBV7-9 and TRBJ2-1, the complete variable domain is DTGVSQNPRHKITKRGQNVTFRCDPISEHNRLYWYRQTLGQGPEFLTYFQNEAQLEKSRLLSDRFSAERPKGSFSTLEIQRTEQGDSAMYLCASSLAGGPVDNEQFFGPGTRLTVL.

This clonotype has at least ten counts. The gene calls are TRBV7-9 and TRBJ2-5; 8 bases are shared with TRBD1. Looked up from germline, CDR1 is SEHNR and CDR2 is FQNEAQ (reference sequence). The V and J ends lost 7 bases and 2 bases, in that order; junction bases with no gene match: 6. The CDR3 covers 14 residues. The CDR3 reads CASTRTGPQETQYF. CDR3 in DNA: TGTGCCAGCACCCGGACAGGGCCGCAAGAGACCCAGTACTTC.

There are many counts of this clonotype. This chain connects TRBV24-1 to TRBJ1-2; D gene uncertain. V was shortened by 5 bases and J by 7 bases, with 13 bases between the two germline ends. The CDR3 loop spans 13 amino acids. The V gene's germline CDR1 is KGHDR and CDR2 SFDVKD. For the CDR3, the DNA is TGTGCCACCAGTGCTCGAGGGTCGGCTGGCTACACCTTC. Protein product: CATSARGSAGYTF.

This clonotype has a handful of counts. CDR3 region: CASTLMTGLNTEAFF. The CDR3 DNA follows: TGTGCCAGCACCCTGATGACAGGGCTGAACACTGAAGCTTTCTTT. V and J are TRBV28 and TRBJ1-1; 7 nucleotides line up with TRBD1. Germline V gives CDR1 MDHEN, CDR2 SYDVKM. This CDR3 region has 15 residues. V lost 7 bases, J lost 0 bases, and 8 bases stayed unmatched.

This clonotype was seen ten or more times. The V and J genes are TRBV7-8 and TRBJ2-3; 9 nucleotides match TRBD2. CDR3 length: 18 amino acids. Germline trimming cut 8 bases from V and 2 bases from J; bases unmatched to any gene: 17. Germline V CDR1 and CDR2: SGHVS, FQNEAQ. As DNA, the CDR3 is TGTGCCAGCCACTTTCGCCGGTGGGGGACTAGCCTCACAGATACGCAGTATTTT. Translated: CASHFRRWGTSLTDTQYF.

This clonotype was recorded a few times. The V gene is TRBV9, the J gene TRBJ2-1, with TRBD2 identical over 12 bases. Trimming cost V 3 bases and J 0 bases; bases outside gene matches: 10. Germline V gene data show CDR1 as SGDLS and CDR2 as YYNGEE. CDR3 length: 19 amino acids. CDR3 nucleotide sequence: TGTGCCAGCAGCGCCGGCCGGACTAGCGGGATCTTCTCCTACAATGAGCAGTTCTTC. As protein: CASSAGRTSGIFSYNEQFF.